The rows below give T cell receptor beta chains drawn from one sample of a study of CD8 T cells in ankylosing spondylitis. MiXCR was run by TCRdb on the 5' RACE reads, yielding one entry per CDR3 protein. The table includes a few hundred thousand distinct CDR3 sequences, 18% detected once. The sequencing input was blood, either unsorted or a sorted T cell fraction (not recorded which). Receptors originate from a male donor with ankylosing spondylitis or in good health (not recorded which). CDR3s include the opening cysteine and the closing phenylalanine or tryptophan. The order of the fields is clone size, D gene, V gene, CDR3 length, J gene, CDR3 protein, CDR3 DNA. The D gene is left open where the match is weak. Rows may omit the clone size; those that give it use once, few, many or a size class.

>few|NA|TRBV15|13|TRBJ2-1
CATRETGYNEQFF
TGTGCCACCAGAGAGACAGGTTACAATGAGCAGTTCTTC
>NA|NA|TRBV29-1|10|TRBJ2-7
CSVVDAEQYF
TGCAGCGTTGTAGATGCCGAGCAGTACTTC
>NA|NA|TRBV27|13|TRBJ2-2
CASSMGVGGELFF
TGTGCCAGCAGTATGGGAGTGGGCGGGGAGCTGTTTTTT
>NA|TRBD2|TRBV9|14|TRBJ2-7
CASSLGTSVHEQYF
TGTGCCAGCAGCCTGGGGACTAGCGTCCACGAGCAGTACTTC
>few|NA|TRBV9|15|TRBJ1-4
CASSKSGTANEKLFF
TGTGCCAGCAGTAAATCCGGGACGGCTAATGAAAAACTGTTTTTT
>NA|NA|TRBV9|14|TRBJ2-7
CASSVEAGYNEQYF
TGTGCCAGCAGCGTAGAGGCAGGGTACAACGAGCAGTACTTC
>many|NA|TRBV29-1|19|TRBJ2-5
CSVELVQGLVLISAVTQYF
TGCAGCGTTGAACTAGTACAGGGTCTCGTGCTGATCTCGGCGGTGACCCAGTACTTC
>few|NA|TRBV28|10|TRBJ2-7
CASRGNEQYF
TGTGCCAGCAGGGGGAACGAGCAGTACTTC
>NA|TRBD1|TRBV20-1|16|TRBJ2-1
CSAQTQEDRDGNEQFF
TGCAGTGCTCAAACCCAGGAGGACAGGGATGGAAATGAGCAGTTCTTC
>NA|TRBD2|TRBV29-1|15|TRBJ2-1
CSVILAGLSYNEQFF
TGCAGCGTTATACTAGCGGGGTTATCCTACAATGAGCAGTTCTTC
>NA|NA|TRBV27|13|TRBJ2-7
CASRDLLGYEQYF
TGTGCCAGCAGGGACCTCCTAGGTTACGAGCAGTACTTC